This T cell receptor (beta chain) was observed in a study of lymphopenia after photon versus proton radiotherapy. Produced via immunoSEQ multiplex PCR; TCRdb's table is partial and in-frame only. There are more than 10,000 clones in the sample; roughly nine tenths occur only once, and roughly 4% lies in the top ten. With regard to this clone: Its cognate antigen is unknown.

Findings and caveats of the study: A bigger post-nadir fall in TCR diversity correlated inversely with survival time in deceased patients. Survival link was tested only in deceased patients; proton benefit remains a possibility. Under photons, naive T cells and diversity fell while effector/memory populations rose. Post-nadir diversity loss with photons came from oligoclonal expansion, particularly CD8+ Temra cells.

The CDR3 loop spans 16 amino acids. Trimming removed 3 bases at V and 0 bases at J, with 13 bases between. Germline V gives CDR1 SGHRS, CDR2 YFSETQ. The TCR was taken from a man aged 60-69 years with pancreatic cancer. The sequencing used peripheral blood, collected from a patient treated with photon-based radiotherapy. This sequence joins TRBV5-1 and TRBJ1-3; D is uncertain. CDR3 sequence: CASSSSLPGSGNTIYF. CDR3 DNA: TGCGCCAGCAGCTCTAGCTTACCGGGCTCTGGAAACACCATATATTTT.